Below, one T cell receptor beta chain is given with its context. Its antigen has not been determined. Base qualities are not recorded, but no much larger clone differs from it by a single base. Library prep was done by PCR. This sample was sequenced with an Illumina HiSeq 2500. Molecular barcoding was employed in the preparation of TCR libraries, with unique molecular identifiers being used to normalize TCRbeta repertoire quantification. The public reads were reprocessed in TCRdb via fastp at Q25 and MiXCR, keeping in-frame beta chains. Rows are combined by CDR3 protein, so each entry shows the most common genes and DNA. This sample gives approximately 420,000 distinct CDR3 sequences in total; 11% of them show up just once. The top ten constitute roughly 6% of the sample. V is cut back by 3 bases and J by 1 base, with 7 bases in the junction unmatched. The CDR3 sequence holds 16 residues, the cysteine and phenylalanine included. Just CDR3 DNA is preserved here, 48 bases in frame from base 1.

The sample is drawn from a study of T-cell reconstitution after alpha-beta-depleted transplantation in children (TCRdb year 2016). Study-wide context: The study quantitatively tracked T-cell immune reconstitution after TCRalphabeta/CD19-depleted allogeneic hematopoietic cell transplantation in children using TCR repertoire profiling.

The chain couples TRBV12-3 or TRBV12-4 to TRBJ2-3, with 7 middle bases fitting TRBD2. This receptor was identified in a human donor who donated a stem cell graft to a child with acute myeloid leukemia. The sequences come from PBMCs from the stem cell graft donor, collected from the stem cell graft. The DNA is as follows: TGTGCCAGCAGTTTGACGGGAGGATTGGGCACAGATACGCAGTATTTT. Its protein product is CASSLTGGLGTDTQYF.